In this sample, the clone carrying this T cell receptor (beta chain) turned up a few times. Its ends do not fully match the called genes, so a read error is possible. The sample belongs to a study of OX40 agonist ivuxolimab in advanced cancers. Study context: Three patients responded partially, comprising one with hepatocellular carcinoma and two with cutaneous melanoma.

The CDR3 totals 13 residues. Profiling relied on immunoSEQ multiplex PCR, and the TCRdb table lists in-frame clones only, not all of them. The profile shows tens of thousands of clones, roughly 88% of them singletons. This chain connects TRBV5-3 to TRBJ1-1; D unresolved. TRBV5-3 is identified as an open reading frame with a role that is uncertain. Material: CD4+ or CD8+ T cells sorted from blood, obtained in a trial of the OX40 agonist ivuxolimab. This receptor was identified in an adult with an advanced solid tumor such as melanoma, head and neck, liver or kidney cancer. CDR3 sequence (DNA): TGTGCCAGCAGCTTGGGTACCCTATATGAAGCTTTCTTT. Amino acid sequence: CASSLGTLYEAFF.